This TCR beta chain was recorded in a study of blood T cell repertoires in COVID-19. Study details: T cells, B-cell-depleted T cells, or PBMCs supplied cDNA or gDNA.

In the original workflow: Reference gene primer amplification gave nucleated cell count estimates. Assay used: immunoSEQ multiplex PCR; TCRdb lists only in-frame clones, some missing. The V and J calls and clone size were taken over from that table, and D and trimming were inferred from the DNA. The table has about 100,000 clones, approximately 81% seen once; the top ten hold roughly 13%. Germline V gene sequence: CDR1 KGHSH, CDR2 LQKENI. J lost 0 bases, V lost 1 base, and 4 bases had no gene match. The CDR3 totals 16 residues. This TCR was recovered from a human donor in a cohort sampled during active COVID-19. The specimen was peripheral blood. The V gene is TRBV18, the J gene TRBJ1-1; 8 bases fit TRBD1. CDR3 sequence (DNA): TGTGCCAGCTCACCACAACAGGGGGGGATGAACACTGAAGCTTTCTTT. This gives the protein CASSPQQGGMNTEAFF.